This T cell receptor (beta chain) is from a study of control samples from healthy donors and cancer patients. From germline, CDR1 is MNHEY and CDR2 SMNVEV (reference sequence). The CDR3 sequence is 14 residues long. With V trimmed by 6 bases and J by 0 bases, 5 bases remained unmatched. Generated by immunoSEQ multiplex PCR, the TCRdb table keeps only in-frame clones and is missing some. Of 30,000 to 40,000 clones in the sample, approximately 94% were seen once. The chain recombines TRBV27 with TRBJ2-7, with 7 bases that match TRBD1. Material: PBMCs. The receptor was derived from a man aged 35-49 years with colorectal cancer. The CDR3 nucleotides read TGTGCCAGCAGGAAACAGGGGAGCTCCTACGAGCAGTACTTC. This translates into CASRKQGSSYEQYF.